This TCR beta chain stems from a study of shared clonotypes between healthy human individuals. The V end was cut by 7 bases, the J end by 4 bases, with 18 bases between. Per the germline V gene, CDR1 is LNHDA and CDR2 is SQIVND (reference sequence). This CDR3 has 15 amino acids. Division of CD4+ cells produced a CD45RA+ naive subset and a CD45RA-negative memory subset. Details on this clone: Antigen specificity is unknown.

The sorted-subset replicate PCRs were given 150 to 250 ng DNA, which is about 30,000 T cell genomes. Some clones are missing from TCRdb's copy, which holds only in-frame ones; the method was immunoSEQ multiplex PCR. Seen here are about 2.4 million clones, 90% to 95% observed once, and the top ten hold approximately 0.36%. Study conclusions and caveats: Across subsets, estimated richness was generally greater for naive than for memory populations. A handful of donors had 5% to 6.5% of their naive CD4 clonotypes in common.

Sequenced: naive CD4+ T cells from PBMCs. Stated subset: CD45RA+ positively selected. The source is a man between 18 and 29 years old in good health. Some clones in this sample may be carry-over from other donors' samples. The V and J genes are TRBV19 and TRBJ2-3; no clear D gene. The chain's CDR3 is CASTPSLFRSDTQYF. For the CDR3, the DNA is TGTGCCAGTACCCCATCCTTATTTAGGTCAGATACGCAGTATTTT. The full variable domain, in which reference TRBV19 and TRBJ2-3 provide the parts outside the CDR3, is DGGITQSPKYLFRKEGQNVTLSCEQNLNHDAMYWYRQDPGQGLRLIYYSQIVNDFQKGDIAEGYSVSREKKESFPLTVTSAQKNPTAFYLCASTPSLFRSDTQYFGPGTRLTVL.